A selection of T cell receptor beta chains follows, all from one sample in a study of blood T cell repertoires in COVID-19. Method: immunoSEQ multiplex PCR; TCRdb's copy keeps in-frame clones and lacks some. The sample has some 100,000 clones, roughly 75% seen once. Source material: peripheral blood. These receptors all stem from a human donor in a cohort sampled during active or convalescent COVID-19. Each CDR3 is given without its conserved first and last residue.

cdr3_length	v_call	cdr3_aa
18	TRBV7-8	ASSLARVPGTAFSGNTIY
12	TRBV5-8	ASIRTGFNYGYT
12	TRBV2	ASSEDRGWGGYT
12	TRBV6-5	ASRKLAGVYEQY
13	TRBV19	ASRGLAGVLNEQF
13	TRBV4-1	ASSQEGQEYNEQF
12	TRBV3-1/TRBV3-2	ASSHGHSNTEAF
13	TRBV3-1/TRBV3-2	ASGLAGPASDEQF
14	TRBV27	ASSLLRGSYNSPLH
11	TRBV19	ASSIGLTRGYT
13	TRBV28	ASSSPTRTVGPQH
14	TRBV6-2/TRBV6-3	ASSSLDTMNTGELF
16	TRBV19	ASSQRPTSGRPTDTQY
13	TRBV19	ASKTGGSYFSEAF
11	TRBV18	ASSRDFYQPQH
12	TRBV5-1	ASRPSGSYNEQF
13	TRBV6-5	ASSYIGTAGDTIY
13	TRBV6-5	ASSYSGDSPYEQY
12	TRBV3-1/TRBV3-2	ASSQDSDRGELF
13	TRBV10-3	AISPTLDFGYGYT
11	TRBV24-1	ATSQGRVETQY
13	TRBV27	ASSPTKDRNYGYT
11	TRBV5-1	ASSLQGADGYT
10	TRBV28	ATSEGFTEAF
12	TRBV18	ASSPRDRAYGYT
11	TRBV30	AWTSRPGMALF
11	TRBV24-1	ATGDRGQYEQY
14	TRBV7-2	ASSLWAGVSTDTQY
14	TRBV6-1	ASSERTGVGNQPQH
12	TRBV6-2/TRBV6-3	ASSYSQVYQPQH
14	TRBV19	ASSIIPGQGLFEQY
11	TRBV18	ASSPRVGETQY
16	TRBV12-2	ASRLAVKGRGENSPLH
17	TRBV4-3	ASSQDGGSGTRSYNEQF
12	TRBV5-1	ASTGLAGGDTQY
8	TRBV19	ASPFYGYT
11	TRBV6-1	ASTQGAWTEAF
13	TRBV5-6	ASSQTGFSGNTIY
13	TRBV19	ASNSGRSPNQPQH
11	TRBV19	ASSIPGGHIQY
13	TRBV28	ASSASLTGKETQY
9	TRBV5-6	ASSQNYGYT
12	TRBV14	ASSLNYYKETQY
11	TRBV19	ASSEQGNYGYT
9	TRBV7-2	ASTKIIGAF
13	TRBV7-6	ASSLNVGTYNEQF
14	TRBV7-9	ASSLEMWTGDEKLF